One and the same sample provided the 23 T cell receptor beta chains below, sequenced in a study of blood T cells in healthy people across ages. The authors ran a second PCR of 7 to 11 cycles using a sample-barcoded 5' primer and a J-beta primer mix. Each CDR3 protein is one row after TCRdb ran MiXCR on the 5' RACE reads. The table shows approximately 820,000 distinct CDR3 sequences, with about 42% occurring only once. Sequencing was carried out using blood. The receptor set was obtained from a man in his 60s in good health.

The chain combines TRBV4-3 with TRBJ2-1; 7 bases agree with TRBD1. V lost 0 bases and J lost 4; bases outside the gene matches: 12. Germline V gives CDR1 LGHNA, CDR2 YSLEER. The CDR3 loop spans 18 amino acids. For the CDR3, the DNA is TGCGCCAGCAGCCAAGAACTTCAAGGGGGCCCTACTTACAATGAGCAGTTCTTC. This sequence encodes CASSQELQGGPTYNEQFF.

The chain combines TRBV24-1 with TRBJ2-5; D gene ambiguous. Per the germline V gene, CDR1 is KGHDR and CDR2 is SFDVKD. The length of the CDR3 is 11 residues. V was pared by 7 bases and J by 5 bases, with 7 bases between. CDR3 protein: CATSEVETQYF. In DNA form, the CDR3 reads TGTGCCACCAGCGAGGTGGAGACCCAGTACTTC.

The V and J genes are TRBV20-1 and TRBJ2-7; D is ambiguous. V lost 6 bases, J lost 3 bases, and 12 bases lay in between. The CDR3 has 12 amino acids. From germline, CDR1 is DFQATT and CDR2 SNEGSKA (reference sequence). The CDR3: CSAGGGYYEQYF. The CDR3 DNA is TGCAGTGCGGGCGGTGGATACTACGAGCAGTACTTC.

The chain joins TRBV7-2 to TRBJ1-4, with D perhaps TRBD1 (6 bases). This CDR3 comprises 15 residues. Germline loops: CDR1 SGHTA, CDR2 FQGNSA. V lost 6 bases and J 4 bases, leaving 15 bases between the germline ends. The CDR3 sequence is CASSPWGQGNEKLFF. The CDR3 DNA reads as TGTGCCAGCAGTCCCTGGGGGCAGGGTAATGAAAAACTGTTTTTT.

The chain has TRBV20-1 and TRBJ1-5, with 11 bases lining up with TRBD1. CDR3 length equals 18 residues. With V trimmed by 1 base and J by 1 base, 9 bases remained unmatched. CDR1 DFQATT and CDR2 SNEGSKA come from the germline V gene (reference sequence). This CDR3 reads CSARGTGGANRSNQPQHF. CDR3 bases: TGCAGTGCTAGAGGGACAGGGGGCGCGAATAGGAGCAATCAGCCCCAGCATTTT.

CDR3 residues: CASSLGTSRGISSYEQYF. CDR3 sequence (DNA): TGTGCCAGCAGCCTTGGGACTAGCAGGGGGATTAGCTCCTACGAGCAGTACTTC. V and J are TRBV3-1 and TRBJ2-7; 9 bases map to TRBD2. The CDR3 contains 18 residues. The germline CDR1 and CDR2 sequences are LGHDT and YNNKEL (reference sequence). V was pared by 4 bases and J by 0 bases, with 13 bases of the junction left unmatched.

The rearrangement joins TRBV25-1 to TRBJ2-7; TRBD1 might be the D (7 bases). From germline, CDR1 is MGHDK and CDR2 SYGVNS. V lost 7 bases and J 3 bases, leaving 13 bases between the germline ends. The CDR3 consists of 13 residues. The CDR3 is CASNRQGGYEQYF. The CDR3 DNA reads TGTGCCAGCAACCGACAGGGAGGCTACGAGCAGTACTTC.

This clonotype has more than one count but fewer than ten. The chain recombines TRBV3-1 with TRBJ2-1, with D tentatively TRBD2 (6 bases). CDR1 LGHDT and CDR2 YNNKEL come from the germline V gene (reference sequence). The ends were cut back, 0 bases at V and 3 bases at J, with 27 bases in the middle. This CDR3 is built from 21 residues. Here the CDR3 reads CASSQEFPWRADDTNYNEQFF. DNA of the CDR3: TGTGCCAGCAGCCAAGAGTTCCCTTGGAGGGCAGATGACACAAACTACAATGAGCAGTTCTTC.

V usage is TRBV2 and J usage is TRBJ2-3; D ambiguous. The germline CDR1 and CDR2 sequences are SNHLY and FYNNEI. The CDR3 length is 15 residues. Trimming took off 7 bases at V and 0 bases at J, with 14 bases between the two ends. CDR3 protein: CASMAELFSTDTQYF. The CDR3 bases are TGTGCCAGCATGGCGGAATTATTTAGCACAGATACGCAGTATTTT.

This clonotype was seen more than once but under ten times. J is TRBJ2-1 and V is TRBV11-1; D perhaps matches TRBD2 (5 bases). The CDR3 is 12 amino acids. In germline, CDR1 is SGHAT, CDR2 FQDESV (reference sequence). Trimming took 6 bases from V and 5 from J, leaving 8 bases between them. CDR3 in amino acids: CASSGRDNEQFF. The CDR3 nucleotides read TGTGCCAGCAGTGGGAGAGACAATGAGCAGTTCTTC.

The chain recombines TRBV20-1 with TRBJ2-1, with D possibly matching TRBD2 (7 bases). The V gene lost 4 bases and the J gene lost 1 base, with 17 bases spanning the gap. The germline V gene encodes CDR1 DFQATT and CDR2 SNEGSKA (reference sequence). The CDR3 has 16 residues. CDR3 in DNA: TGCAGTGCTAATGGGGGGGCAGCGGGGTCCTACAATGAGCAGTTCTTC. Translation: CSANGGAAGSYNEQFF.

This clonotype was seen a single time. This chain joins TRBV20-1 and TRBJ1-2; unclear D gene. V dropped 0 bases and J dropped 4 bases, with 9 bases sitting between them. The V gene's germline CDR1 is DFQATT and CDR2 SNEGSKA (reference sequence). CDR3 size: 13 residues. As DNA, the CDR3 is TGCAGTGCTAGAGATGTGGGAGGCTATGGCTACACCTTC. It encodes CSARDVGGYGYTF.

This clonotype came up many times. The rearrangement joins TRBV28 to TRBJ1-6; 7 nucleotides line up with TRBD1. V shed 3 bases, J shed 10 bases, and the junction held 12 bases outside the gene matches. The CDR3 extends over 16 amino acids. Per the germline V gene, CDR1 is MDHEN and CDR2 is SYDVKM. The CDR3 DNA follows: TGTGCCAGCAGTTTCACCTCCGACAGGGCGCGGTCACCCCTCCACTTT. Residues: CASSFTSDRARSPLHF.

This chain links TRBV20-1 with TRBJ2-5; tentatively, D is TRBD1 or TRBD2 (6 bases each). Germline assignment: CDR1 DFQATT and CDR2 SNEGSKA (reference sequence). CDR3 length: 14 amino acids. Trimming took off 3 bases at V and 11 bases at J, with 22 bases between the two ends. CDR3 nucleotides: TGCAGTGCTAGTATGGGGGGCGTGTACAATGAGCAGTACTTC. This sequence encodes CSASMGGVYNEQYF.

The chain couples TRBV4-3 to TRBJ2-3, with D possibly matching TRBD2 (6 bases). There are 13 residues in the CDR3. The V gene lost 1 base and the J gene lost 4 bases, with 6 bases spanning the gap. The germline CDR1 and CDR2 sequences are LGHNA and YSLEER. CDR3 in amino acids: CASSQAGADTQYF. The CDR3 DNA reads TGCGCCAGCAGCCAAGCGGGGGCAGATACGCAGTATTTT.

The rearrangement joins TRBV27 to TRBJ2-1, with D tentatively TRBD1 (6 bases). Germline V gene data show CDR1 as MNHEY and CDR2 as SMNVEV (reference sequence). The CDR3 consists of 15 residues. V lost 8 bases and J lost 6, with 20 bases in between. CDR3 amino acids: CASFRPGIGGNEQFF. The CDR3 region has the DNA TGTGCCAGCTTCCGACCGGGGATAGGGGGCAATGAGCAGTTCTTC.

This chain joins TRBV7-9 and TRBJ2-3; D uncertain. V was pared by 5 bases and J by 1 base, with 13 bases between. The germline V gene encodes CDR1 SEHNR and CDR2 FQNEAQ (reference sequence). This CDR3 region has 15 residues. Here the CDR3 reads CASSRSDTGTDTQYF. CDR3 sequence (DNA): TGTGCCAGCAGCCGCAGTGACACTGGCACAGATACGCAGTATTTT.

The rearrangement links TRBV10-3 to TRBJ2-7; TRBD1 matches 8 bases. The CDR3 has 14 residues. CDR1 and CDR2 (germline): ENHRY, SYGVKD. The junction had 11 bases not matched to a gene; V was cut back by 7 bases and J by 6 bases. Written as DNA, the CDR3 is TGTGCCATCATTCAGGACAGGGTAAATGGCGAGCAGTACTTC. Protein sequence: CAIIQDRVNGEQYF.

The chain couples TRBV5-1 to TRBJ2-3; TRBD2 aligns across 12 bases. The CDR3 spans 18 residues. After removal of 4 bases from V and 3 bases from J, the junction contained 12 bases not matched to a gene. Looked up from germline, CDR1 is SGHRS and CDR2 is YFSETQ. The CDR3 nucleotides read TGCGCCAGCAGCCTTTATGGACTAGCGGGGAGACTGACAGATACGCAGTATTTT. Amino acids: CASSLYGLAGRLTDTQYF.

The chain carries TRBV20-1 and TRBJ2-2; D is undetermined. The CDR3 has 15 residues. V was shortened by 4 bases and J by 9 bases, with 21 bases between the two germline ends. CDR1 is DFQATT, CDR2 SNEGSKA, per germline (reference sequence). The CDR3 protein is CSATSSQFGRRELFF. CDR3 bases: TGCAGTGCTACCTCCTCACAATTTGGACGACGGGAGCTGTTTTTT.

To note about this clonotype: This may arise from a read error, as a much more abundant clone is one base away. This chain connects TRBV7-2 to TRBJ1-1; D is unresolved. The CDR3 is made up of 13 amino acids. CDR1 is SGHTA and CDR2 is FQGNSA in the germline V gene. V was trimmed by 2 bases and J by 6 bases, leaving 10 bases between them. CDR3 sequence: CASSLFSTAEAFF. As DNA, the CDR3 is TGTGCCAGCAGCTTATTTTCCACCGCTGAAGCTTTCTTT.

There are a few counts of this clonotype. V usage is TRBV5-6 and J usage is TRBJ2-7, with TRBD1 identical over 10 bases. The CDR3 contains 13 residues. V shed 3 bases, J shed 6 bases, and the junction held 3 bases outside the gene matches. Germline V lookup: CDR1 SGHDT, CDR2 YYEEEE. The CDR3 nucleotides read TGTGCCAGCAGCTCCGGGACAGGGGTCGAGCAGTACTTC. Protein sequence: CASSSGTGVEQYF.

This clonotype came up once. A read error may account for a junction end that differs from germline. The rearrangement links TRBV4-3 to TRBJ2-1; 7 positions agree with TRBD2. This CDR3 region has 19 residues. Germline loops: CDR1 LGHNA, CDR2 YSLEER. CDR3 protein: CASSQGLYLEAGDRNERFF. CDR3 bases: TGCGCCAGCAGCCAAGGTCTCTATCTCGAGGCGGGGGATCGAAATGAGCGGTTCTTC.